This T cell receptor (beta chain) was identified in a study of blood T cell repertoires in COVID-19 (dated by TCRdb to the early 2020s). With regard to the full study: Collaborator samples came from the United States, Italy and Spain and covered acute and convalescent phases of COVID-19. The material from the prospective study consisted of cDNA or gDNA derived from T cells, B-cell-depleted T cells, or PBMCs. Subjects who had been exposed to COVID-19, were actively infected with it, or had recovered from it provided the deeply sampled blood TCRbeta repertoires that made up the dataset. A freely available public database, intended as a resource for researchers studying the immune response to SARS-CoV-2, is where the repertoires were released. The samples were drawn from two sources: the first 160 participants of the ongoing ImmuneRACE study, and fewer than 1,500 subjects contributed by 6 global collaborators. Nearly every sample came with metadata listing a de-identified subject ID, COVID-19 status, age in years and sex. Where HLA class I and class II types were available, the types were taken from metadata supplied by the sample provider, not from assay-based typing.

The CDR3 goes from the cysteine to the phenylalanine over 19 residues. Only the CDR3 DNA is retained, 57 bases long and in frame from the first base. The immunoSEQ Assay, a bias-controlled multiplex PCR, was used to amplify TCRbeta CDR3 regions from genomic DNA. The paper's data handling went like this. The number of nucleated cells in each sample was estimated from the amplification of reference gene primers within the assay. Sequence reads were collapsed and filtered to measure the absolute abundance of every unique TCRbeta CDR3 rearrangement. For each sample, productive Simpson clonality was calculated as the square root of Simpson's diversity index across productive rearrangements. TCRdb carries this immuneACCESS record with in-frame sequences only. Its versions omit some clonotypes, under half of them owing to an unresolved V gene in the studies checked, with the rest unexplained. V and J calls and clone size are as listed in that table; D and trimming were resolved from the DNA. The table for this sample lists about 59,000 clones; roughly 79% of them were counted only once. The ten largest clones represent roughly 3.2% of the sample.

In the case of this clone: The antigen it recognizes is unknown. No per-base quality is available; no much larger clone lies one base away.

Each collaborating institution followed its own protocols to collect whole blood in K2EDTA tubes. Collaborator samples were shipped for TCRbeta analysis as frozen whole blood, isolated PBMCs, or DNA extracted from either sample type. The study at large found these results: How much clinical and demographic metadata was included differed by source and by participant, and the metadata was provided uncurated.

The rearrangement combines TRBV21-1 with TRBJ2-5; TRBD2 is the table's D call, not checked against the DNA. TRBV21-1 is flagged as a pseudogene. The TCR originated in a man in his sixties with acute or convalescent COVID-19. Sequences were obtained from peripheral blood. The bases are TGTGCCAGCAGCAAAGATGGTGGACTAGCGGGGGTTTTTGGAGAGACCCAGTACTTC. Its protein is CASSKDGGLAGVFGETQYF.